What follows are 4 T cell receptor beta chains derived from one specimen sequenced in a study of blood T cell repertoires in COVID-19 (dated by TCRdb to 2018 to 2021). Libraries were prepared through the immunoSEQ multiplex PCR assay. The clones in this table, taken by TCRdb from immuneACCESS, are in-frame only. Not every clone is retained; where verified, under half of the shortfall comes from an unresolved V gene, and the cause of the rest is unknown. The sample table lists about 200,000 clones, about 85% of them with a count of one. The top ten clonotypes cover around 20% of the sample. The sample comprised PBMCs or T cells enriched from blood (not recorded which). Receptors were obtained from a man in his forties who had recovered from COVID-19.

This chain links TRBV3-1 (or the pseudogene TRBV3-2) with TRBJ1-2; 7 bases match TRBD1. Looked up from germline, CDR1 is LGHDT and CDR2 is YNNKEL (reference sequence). With 1 base clipped from V and 7 bases from J, the junction kept 6 bases outside the gene matches. The CDR3 is 14 amino acids. The CDR3 DNA sequence: TGTGCCAGCAGCCAAGCCACAGGGGAAGGTGGCTACACCTTC. This encodes CASSQATGEGGYTF.

This chain links TRBV19 with TRBJ1-2; 8 bases match TRBD1. The CDR3 is made up of 16 amino acids. The germline V gene encodes CDR1 LNHDA and CDR2 SQIVND (reference sequence). V lost 5 bases, J lost 4 bases, and 12 bases stayed unmatched. The CDR3 loop reads CASSAAQGVRSYGYTF. In DNA form, the CDR3 reads TGTGCCAGTAGTGCGGCACAGGGGGTCAGGAGCTATGGCTACACCTTC.

This chain connects TRBV7-2 to TRBJ1-2, with D uncertain. Trimming shortened V by 0 bases and J by 2 bases, and 7 bases separated the two germline ends. Germline values: CDR1 SGHTA, CDR2 FQGNSA. CDR3 length: 14 residues. This chain's CDR3 is CASSLATGNYGYTF. The CDR3 DNA follows: TGTGCCAGCAGCTTAGCGACCGGGAACTATGGCTACACCTTC.

This chain uses TRBV13 with TRBJ1-3, with D possibly being TRBD1 (6 bases). V lost 4 bases to trimming and J lost 0 bases, with 13 bases between them. The length of the CDR3 is 16 residues. CDR1 and CDR2 from the germline V gene are PRHDT and FYEKMQ (reference sequence). In DNA, the CDR3 is TGTGCCAGCAGCTACAGACAGGCCTACTCTGGAAACACCATATATTTT. Protein sequence: CASSYRQAYSGNTIYF.